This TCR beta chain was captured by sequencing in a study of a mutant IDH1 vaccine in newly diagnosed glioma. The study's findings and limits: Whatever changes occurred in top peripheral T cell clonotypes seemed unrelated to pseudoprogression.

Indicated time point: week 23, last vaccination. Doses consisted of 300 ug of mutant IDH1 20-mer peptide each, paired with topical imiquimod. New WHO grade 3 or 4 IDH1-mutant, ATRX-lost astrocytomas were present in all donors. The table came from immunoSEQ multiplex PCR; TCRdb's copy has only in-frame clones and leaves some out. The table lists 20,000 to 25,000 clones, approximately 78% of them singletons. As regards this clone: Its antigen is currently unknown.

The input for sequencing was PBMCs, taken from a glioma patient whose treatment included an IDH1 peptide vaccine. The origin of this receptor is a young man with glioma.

CDR3 bases: TGTGCCACCAGCTCCCGAGGGGAGCAGTTCTTC. It is translated as CATSSRGEQFF. V and J are TRBV15 and TRBJ2-1; D perhaps matches TRBD2 (5 bases). Trimming took 5 bases from V and 10 from J, leaving 9 bases between them. Germline V gene lookup returns CDR1 LNHNV and CDR2 YYDKDF (reference sequence). This CDR3 has 11 residues.